This record looks at one T cell receptor (beta chain) sequence and its context. What it binds is not known. Assay: immunoSEQ multiplex PCR; the TCRdb copy retains only in-frame clones and omits some. The table has around 95,000 clones, 85% seen once. The entry originates in a study of cytomegalovirus exposure and HLA in healthy donors. The study, taken as a whole, reports: It was found in a later analysis that first-cohort TCR clusters tended to co-occur in the 90 to 150 validation repertoires. In vitro confirmation showed three CMV-associated chains to be CMV antigen specific.

The V gene's germline CDR1 is MNHEY and CDR2 SMNVEV (reference sequence). V gave up 11 bases and J gave up 2 bases; unmatched junction bases: 5. This CDR3 is built from 13 residues. The source material was PBMCs. The V and J genes are TRBV27 and TRBJ2-1; TRBD2 aligns across 8 bases. The origin of this receptor is a man younger than 35 in good health and CMV-seropositive. Here the CDR3 DNA reads TGTGCCCCGGGAGGGAGGCCCTACAATGAGCAGTTCTTC. This codes for CAPGGRPYNEQFF.